This entry features one T cell receptor beta chain sequence. This entry comes from a study of blood T cell repertoires in COVID-19. The CDR3 is 15 amino acids. Germline lookup yields CDR1 MNHEY and CDR2 SVGAGI. The V and J ends lost 7 bases and 5 bases, in that order; junction bases with no gene match: 12. Per the original data handling: Amplification of reference gene primers was used by the study to estimate nucleated cell counts. Assay: immunoSEQ multiplex PCR; the TCRdb copy retains only in-frame clones and omits some. Clonal size and the V and J genes are those of that table, whereas D and trimming came from the DNA. The table has approximately 150,000 clones, 85% to 90% seen once.

The sequence came from a woman aged 70-85 years with acute or convalescent COVID-19. The rearrangement links TRBV6-5 to TRBJ2-7, with 9 bases that match TRBD1. Sequencing was done on a sample of peripheral blood. For the CDR3, the DNA is TGTGCCAGCAAGTCCCGGGACAGGGTGACCGACGAGCAGTACTTC. It specifies CASKSRDRVTDEQYF.